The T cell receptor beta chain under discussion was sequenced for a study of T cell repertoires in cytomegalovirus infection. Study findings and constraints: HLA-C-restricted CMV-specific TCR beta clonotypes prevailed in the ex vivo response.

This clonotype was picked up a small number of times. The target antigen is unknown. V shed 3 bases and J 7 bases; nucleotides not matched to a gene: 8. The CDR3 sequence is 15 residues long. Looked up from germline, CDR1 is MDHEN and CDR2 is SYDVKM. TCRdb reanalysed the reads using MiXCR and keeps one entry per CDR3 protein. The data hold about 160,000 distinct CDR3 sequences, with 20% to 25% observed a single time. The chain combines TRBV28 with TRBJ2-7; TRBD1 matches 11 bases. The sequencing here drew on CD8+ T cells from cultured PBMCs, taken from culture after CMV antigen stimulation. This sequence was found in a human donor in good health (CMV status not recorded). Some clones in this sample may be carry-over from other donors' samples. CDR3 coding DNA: TGTGCCAGCAGTTTCACGGACAGGGGGCTAGGTGAGCAGTACTTC. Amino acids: CASSFTDRGLGEQYF.